These 10 T cell receptor beta chains were all obtained from the same sample, sequenced in a study of blood T cell repertoires in COVID-19. Only in-frame clones appear in the TCRdb table, and some are missing; sequencing was by immunoSEQ multiplex PCR. The sample lists about 240,000 clones; roughly 90% were seen once. The sample consisted of PBMCs or T cells enriched from blood (not recorded which). The receptor set was obtained from a woman aged 30 to 39 who had recovered from COVID-19.

This rearrangement joins TRBV7-2 to TRBJ2-7; no clear D gene. CDR3 length: 12 residues. Between the trimmed V and J ends, which lost 6 bases and 5 bases, there was a span of 11 bases. Germline CDR1 is SGHTA and CDR2 is FQGNSA. The CDR3 DNA reads as TGTGCCAGCAGTTTTCTCGCTAACGAGCAGTACTTC. Protein sequence: CASSFLANEQYF.

A single count supports this clone. The gene calls are TRBV7-2 and TRBJ2-1; 9 nucleotides align to TRBD2. This CDR3 spans 16 amino acids. Germline-derived CDR1 and CDR2 are SGHTA and FQGNSA. V trimming: 5 bases; J trimming: 9 bases; junction bases outside the gene matches: 14. The CDR3 protein is CASSPLGSGSLVEQFF. The CDR3 nucleotides are TGTGCCAGCAGCCCTTTGGGTAGCGGGAGTTTAGTTGAGCAGTTCTTC.

The genes are TRBV7-2 and TRBJ2-3, with 8 bases lining up with TRBD2. V shed 2 bases and J 0 bases; nucleotides not matched to a gene: 13. Germline-derived CDR1 and CDR2 are SGHTA and FQGNSA. CDR3 length: 19 amino acids. CDR3 nucleotide sequence: TGTGCCAGCAGCTTAATTTGGAGCGGGAGCCCCACTAGCACAGATACGCAGTATTTT. The encoded protein is CASSLIWSGSPTSTDTQYF.

This chain connects TRBV7-3 to TRBJ2-2; 7 bases fit TRBD1. This CDR3 contains 17 residues. Germline CDR1 SGHTA, CDR2 FQGTGA. V dropped 1 base and J dropped 5; count of bases not matched to a gene: 10. CDR3 protein: CASSLRVVTGNTGELFF. The CDR3 nucleotides are TGTGCCAGCAGCTTAAGGGTCGTGACAGGGAATACCGGGGAGCTGTTTTTT.

Details on this clone: The CDR3 ends on some other residue instead of the conserved phenylalanine or tryptophan, so this is likely a read error. The DNA is omitted, as the CDR3 cannot be located on it reliably, and the CDR3 follows TCRdb's listing. V usage is TRBV9 and J usage is TRBJ1-2. Per the germline V gene, CDR1 is SGDLS and CDR2 is YYNGEE. The CDR3 is 11 amino acids in total, end residues counted. The CDR3 spells CASSVASLGGN.

This chain links TRBV4-2 with TRBJ1-2; D gene unclear. Germline CDR1 is LGHNA and CDR2 is YNFKEQ. The CDR3 is 16 residues long. V lost 0 bases and J 3 bases, leaving 14 bases between the germline ends. Written as DNA, the CDR3 is TGTGCCAGCAGCCAAGATCCCCGGCGGGCGCACTATGGCTACACCTTC. Encoded protein: CASSQDPRRAHYGYTF.

V gene TRBV6-5 combines with J gene TRBJ2-3; 8 bases line up with TRBD2. Per the germline V gene, CDR1 is MNHEY and CDR2 is SVGAGI. Unmatched junction bases numbered 1, after V lost 3 bases and J lost 5 bases. This CDR3 region has 13 residues. The CDR3 DNA sequence: TGTGCCAGCAGTTATACTAGCGGAGATACGCAGTATTTT. Protein product: CASSYTSGDTQYF.

The chain's CDR3 is CASSQERRGTNTGELFF. CDR3 bases: TGCGCCAGCAGCCAAGAACGGCGGGGAACGAACACCGGGGAGCTGTTTTTT. V gene TRBV4-3 combines with J gene TRBJ2-2; weak D call: TRBD2 (6 bases). CDR3 length: 17 residues. V was shortened by 0 bases and J by 0 bases, with 11 bases between the two germline ends. Germline V gene lookup returns CDR1 LGHNA and CDR2 YSLEER.

The chain carries TRBV28 and TRBJ1-2, with TRBD1 matching 8 bases. This CDR3 has 13 amino acids. The germline gives CDR1 MDHEN, CDR2 SYDVKM. The V and J ends lost 7 bases and 3 bases, in that order; junction bases with no gene match: 4. CDR3 region: CASTGQGYYGYTF. CDR3 in DNA: TGTGCCAGCACAGGACAGGGATACTATGGCTACACCTTC.

In this sample, this clone turned up once. V is TRBV11-2 and J is TRBJ2-5, with D perhaps TRBD1 (6 bases). Trimming shortened V by 1 base and J by 2 bases, and 8 bases separated the two germline ends. Germline CDR1 reads SGHAT; CDR2 reads FQNNGV. CDR3 length equals 14 residues. The CDR3 bases are TGTGCCAGCAGCTTAGTGACAGGTCAAGAGACCCAGTACTTC. Protein sequence: CASSLVTGQETQYF.